Below, 16 T cell receptor beta chains from the same sample are listed, as sequenced in a study of blood T cell repertoires in COVID-19. The data were produced by immunoSEQ multiplex PCR, yet TCRdb's version contains in-frame clones alone and is incomplete. The repertoire has roughly 65,000 clones, about 93% of them found once; the top ten carry roughly 2.7%. The sequenced sample was peripheral blood. These receptors all come from a man between 65 and 85 years old with active COVID-19.

V and J are TRBV5-6 and TRBJ1-4; 8 bases map to TRBD1. The CDR3 is made up of 14 amino acids. With V trimmed by 4 bases and J by 6 bases, 5 bases remained unmatched. Germline V gives CDR1 SGHDT, CDR2 YYEEEE. In nucleotides, the CDR3 is TGTGCCAGCAGCCCGGACAGGGAGGATGAAAAACTGTTTTTT. Translating gives CASSPDREDEKLFF. Together with reference TRBV5-6 and TRBJ1-4, the CDR3 gives the full variable domain: DAGVTQSPTHLIKTRGQQVTLRCSPKSGHDTVSWYQQALGQGPQFIFQYYEEEERQRGNFPDRFSGHQFPNYSSELNVNALLLGDSALYLCASSPDREDEKLFFGSGTQLSVL.

This chain uses TRBV27 with TRBJ1-6; D perhaps matches TRBD1 (6 bases). Trimming pared 5 bases from V and 10 bases from J, leaving 15 bases between. The CDR3 loop spans 14 amino acids. Looked up from germline, CDR1 is MNHEY and CDR2 is SMNVEV (reference sequence). This CDR3 is CASSLLTGGSPLHF. DNA of the CDR3: TGTGCCAGCAGTCTCTTGACAGGAGGATCACCCCTCCACTTT.

The rearrangement links TRBV7-2 to TRBJ2-5, with 12 bases lining up with TRBD2. The germline gives CDR1 SGHTA, CDR2 FQGNSA. The CDR3 is 16 residues long. V gave up 1 base and J gave up 4 bases; unmatched junction bases: 4. The CDR3 DNA reads as TGTGCCAGCAGCTTAGATCTAGCGGGGGGGCGAGAGACCCAGTACTTC. Its protein is CASSLDLAGGRETQYF.

The CDR3 region is CASSVARGNQPQHF. Here the CDR3 DNA reads TGTGCCAGCAGTGTTGCGAGGGGCAATCAGCCCCAGCATTTT. This sequence joins TRBV2 and TRBJ1-5; no firm D call. The V and J ends lost 4 bases and 2 bases respectively, with 9 bases between them. The CDR3 sequence is 14 residues long. CDR1 and CDR2 from the germline V gene are SNHLY and FYNNEI.

This clone was found a few times. V and J are TRBV6-2 or TRBV6-3 and TRBJ1-1; D not resolved. In germline, CDR1 is MNHEY, CDR2 SVGEGT. This CDR3 is 13 amino acids long. The V end lost 6 bases, the J end lost 8 bases, and 16 bases lay between the germline ends. As DNA, the CDR3 is TGTGCCAGCAGCTCCATACTAAATGAGGAAGCTTTCTTT. This translates into CASSSILNEEAFF.

The genes are TRBV9 and TRBJ2-3; D is perhaps TRBD1 (6 bases). Germline lookup yields CDR1 SGDLS and CDR2 YYNGEE. CDR3 length: 14 residues. The V end lost 4 bases, the J end lost 2 bases, and 11 bases lay between the germline ends. The CDR3 region is CASSPGQDTDTQYF. DNA for the CDR3: TGTGCCAGCAGCCCGGGACAAGACACAGATACGCAGTATTTT.

This chain links TRBV18 with TRBJ1-3; D is unresolved. The CDR3 has 13 residues. The V end lost 3 bases, the J end lost 1 base, and 4 bases lay between the germline ends. Germline CDR1 is KGHSH and CDR2 is LQKENI. The CDR3 DNA sequence: TGTGCCAGCTCACCGGCATCTGGAAACACCATATATTTT. This sequence encodes CASSPASGNTIYF.

The chain is built from TRBV6-5 and TRBJ1-1; D possibly corresponds to TRBD1 (5 bases). Germline V gives CDR1 MNHEY, CDR2 SVGAGI. Trimming took off 7 bases at V and 3 bases at J, with 15 bases between the two ends. The CDR3 loop spans 14 amino acids. CDR3 sequence: CASNRRSRDTEAFF. CDR3 sequence (DNA): TGTGCCAGCAACAGGAGATCTCGGGACACTGAAGCTTTCTTT.

The J gene is TRBJ1-3, the V gene TRBV5-1, with D perhaps TRBD1 (5 bases). Germline values: CDR1 SGHRS, CDR2 YFSETQ. V lost 4 bases and J lost 2, with 13 bases in between. The CDR3 length is 15 residues. CDR3 nucleotides: TGCGCCAGCAGCCAGGGTAGTGCGGCTGGAAACACCATATATTTT. Protein sequence: CASSQGSAAGNTIYF. The full variable domain, its missing parts supplied by reference TRBV5-1 and TRBJ1-3, is KAGVTQTPRYLIKTRGQQVTLSCSPISGHRSVSWYQQTPGQGLQFLFEYFSETQRNKGNFPGRFSGRQFSNSRSEMNVSTLELGDSALYLCASSQGSAAGNTIYFGEGSWLTVV.

The chain has TRBV20-1 and TRBJ1-6; D is unclear. The V end was cut by 3 bases, the J end by 6 bases, with 18 bases between. Germline V gene data show CDR1 as DFQATT and CDR2 as SNEGSKA (reference sequence). The CDR3 runs 16 residues. This chain's CDR3 is CSASPAGLLTNSPLHF. DNA for the CDR3: TGCAGTGCTAGTCCAGCAGGTCTTCTGACTAATTCACCCCTCCACTTT.

The CDR3 is CASLQGPLSNQPQHF. The DNA for the CDR3 is TGTGCCAGCCTCCAGGGGCCCCTTAGCAATCAGCCCCAGCATTTT. The chain carries TRBV19 and TRBJ1-5; D may be TRBD1 (6 bases). Germline V lookup: CDR1 LNHDA, CDR2 SQIVND (reference sequence). This CDR3 has 15 residues. Between the trimmed V and J ends, which lost 9 bases and 0 bases, there was a span of 15 bases.

The table lists this clone with a count of one. V usage is TRBV29-1 and J usage is TRBJ2-5, with 8 bases aligning to TRBD2. CDR1 and CDR2 (germline): SQVTM, ANQGSEA. The junction had 5 bases not matched to a gene; V was cut back by 1 base and J by 4 bases. CDR3 length: 14 residues. CDR3 in DNA: TGCAGCGTTGAAGGTTCGAGCGGGGGAGAGACCCAGTACTTC. Translation gives CSVEGSSGGETQYF. The full variable domain, completed using reference TRBV29-1 and TRBJ2-5, is SAVISQKPSRDICQRGTSLTIQCQVDSQVTMMFWYRQQPGQSLTLIATANQGSEATYESGFVIDKFPISRPNLTFSTLTVSNMSPEDSSIYLCSVEGSSGGETQYFGPGTRLLVL.

This chain joins TRBV6-5 and TRBJ1-6; D is unresolved. Germline CDR1 is MNHEY and CDR2 is SVGAGI. The CDR3 consists of 13 residues. With 11 bases removed from V and 8 bases from J, the gap between germline ends came to 16 bases. CDR3 nucleotides: TGTGCCGGACTACTCTCCGGGGATTCACCCCTCCACTTT. Translating it yields CAGLLSGDSPLHF.

This chain joins TRBV10-2 and TRBJ2-7; TRBD2 might be the D (5 bases). Germline values: CDR1 WSHSY, CDR2 SAAADI. CDR3 size: 14 residues. V lost 0 bases, J lost 4 bases, and 10 bases lay in between. CDR3: CASSESPGRYEQYV. As DNA, the CDR3 is TGCGCCAGCAGTGAGTCACCGGGAAGGTACGAGCAGTACGTC.

This chain uses TRBV7-6 with TRBJ2-2, with TRBD1 identical over 8 bases. V lost 1 base and J lost 5; bases outside the gene matches: 9. From germline, CDR1 is SGHVS and CDR2 FNYEAQ. There are 17 residues in the CDR3. CDR3 nucleotides: TGTGCCAGCAGCTTAGATCCGAGACAGGGGACGACCGGGGAGCTGTTTTTT. Protein sequence: CASSLDPRQGTTGELFF.

The chain joins TRBV19 to TRBJ1-4, with 9 bases that match TRBD1. V lost 5 bases and J lost 5; bases outside the gene matches: 3. Germline V CDR1 and CDR2: LNHDA, SQIVND (reference sequence). This CDR3 comprises 14 residues. The CDR3 coding sequence is TGTGCCAGTAGTTGGACAGGGGAAAATGAAAAACTGTTTTTT. Its protein is CASSWTGENEKLFF.